This T cell receptor beta chain was observed in a study of human T cells and chemical hapten exposure. Study-wide results and limits: TCRs exceeding 1 in 1000 frequency stayed unchanged with DPC sensitization.

The V gene's germline CDR1 is SQVTM and CDR2 ANQGSEA. With 5 bases removed from V and 10 bases from J, the gap between germline ends came to 15 bases. The length of the CDR3 is 11 residues. From the RACE reads, TCRdb called clonotypes with MiXCR, one entry per CDR3 protein. The data show around 85,000 distinct CDR3 sequences, with 13% seen just once and 5.7% held by the top ten. This sample's time point: patch test 3, about 24 weeks after DPC sensitization. Treatment meaning: therapeutic diphenylcyclopropenone sensitization with weekly scalp DPC. This clonotype was detected a few times. The target antigen is unknown.

The sequences come from whole blood, collected in connection with sensitization to the hapten diphenylcyclopropenone (DPC). V is TRBV29-1 and J is TRBJ2-7; D call uncertain. The receptor's source is a woman aged 45 to 65 with alopecia areata. Some clones in this sample may be carry-over from other donors' samples. CDR3 DNA sequence: TGCAGCGTTCGACTTCGCCAAGGACAGTACTTC. Protein sequence: CSVRLRQGQYF.